This T cell receptor (beta chain) stems from a study of T cell changes during pregnancy in multiple sclerosis. Profiling relied on immunoSEQ multiplex PCR, and the TCRdb table lists in-frame clones only, not all of them. The sample has some 1,200 clones; less than 85% are singletons. The V gene's germline CDR1 is SGHTA and CDR2 FQGNSA. The CDR3 consists of 15 residues. V was cut by 5 bases and J by 1 base, with 12 bases left in between. The rearrangement links TRBV7-2 to TRBJ1-5; no definite D call. The sequence derives from a female patient with multiple sclerosis, enrolled in a pregnancy study. Some clones in this sample may be carry-over from other donors' samples. The sample taken for sequencing was CD4+ T cells from PBMCs (not recorded whether the cells were cultured). CDR3 protein: CASSPRSQSNQPQHF. The CDR3 region has the DNA TGTGCCAGCAGCCCCCGTAGTCAAAGCAATCAGCCCCAGCATTTT. The full variable domain, completed using reference TRBV7-2 and TRBJ1-5, is GAGVSQSPSNKVTEKGKDVELRCDPISGHTALYWYRQSLGQGLEFLIYFQGNSAPDKSGLPSDRFSAERTGGSVSTLTIQRTQQEDSAVYLCASSPRSQSNQPQHFGDGTRLSIL.